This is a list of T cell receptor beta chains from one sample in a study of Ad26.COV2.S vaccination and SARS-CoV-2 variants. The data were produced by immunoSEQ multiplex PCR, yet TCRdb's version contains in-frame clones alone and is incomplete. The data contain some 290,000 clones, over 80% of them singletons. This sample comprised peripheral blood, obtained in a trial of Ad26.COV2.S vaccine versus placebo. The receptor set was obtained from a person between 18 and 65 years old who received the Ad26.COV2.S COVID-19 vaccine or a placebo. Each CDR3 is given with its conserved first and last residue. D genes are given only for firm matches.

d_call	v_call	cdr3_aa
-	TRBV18	CASSPPGSHNEQFF
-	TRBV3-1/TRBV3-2	CASSQDLTDTQYF
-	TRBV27	CASSQRTDPYEQYF
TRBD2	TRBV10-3	CAISLQLAGGPYEQYF
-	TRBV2	CASSESGGRNQPQHF
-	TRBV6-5	CATILRGTNTGELFF
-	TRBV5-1	CASSENQGSEQYF
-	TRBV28	CASSQTAFLHGYTF
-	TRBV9	CASSVASYGNEQFF
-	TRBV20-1	CSASPVTNEKLFF
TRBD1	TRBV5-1	CASSPGTGGPYEQYF
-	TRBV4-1	CASSQDSGADYGYTF
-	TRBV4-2	CASSQDGGVDTQYF
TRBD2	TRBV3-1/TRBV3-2	CASSQDGAAGRSYEQYF
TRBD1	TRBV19	CASSIRGQGLPEAFF
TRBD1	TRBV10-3	CAISRTGTQETQYF
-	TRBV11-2	CASSPRETLINEQFF
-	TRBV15	CATSRDLGEKLFF
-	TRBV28	CATRMGGNTGELFF
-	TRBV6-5	CASRQDHPSYEQYF
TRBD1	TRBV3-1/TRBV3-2	CASSQDRGQARSYEQYF
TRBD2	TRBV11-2	CASSRVGRGDAEQFF
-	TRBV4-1	CASSQETRGTEAFF
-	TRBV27	CASSSLAGLNYGYTF
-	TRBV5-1	CASSTGHYQETQYF
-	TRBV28	CASTLETDNQPQHF
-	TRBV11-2	CASSLERASYEQYF
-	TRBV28	CASSSSGVYGYTF
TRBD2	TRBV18	CASSPQTSGGHNEQFF
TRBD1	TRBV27	CASSLRGQGPNEQYF
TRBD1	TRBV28	CASSLVTGRSAFF
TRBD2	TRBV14	CASSQGLAGAYEQYF
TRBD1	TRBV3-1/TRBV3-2	CASSQGRGSNSPLHF
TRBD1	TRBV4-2	CASSPRQGPSTDTQYF
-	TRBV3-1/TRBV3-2	CASSLNAGELFF
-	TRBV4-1	CASSSRTEPYGYTF
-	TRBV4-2	CASSQNEKLFF
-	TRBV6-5	CASSTGLRGANVLTF
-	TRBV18	CASSPLGVGNQPQHF
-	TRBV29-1	CSVSPVGGYGYTF
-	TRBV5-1	CASSLVQRRGANTGELFF
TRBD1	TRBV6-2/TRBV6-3	CASSDRGQSYNEQFF
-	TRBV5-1	CASSLGYGNTIYF
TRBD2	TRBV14	CASSQGITRDYLDEQFF
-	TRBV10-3	CAISEVGSQPQHF
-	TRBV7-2	CASNQMEGLLSPLHF
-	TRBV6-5	CASSYWGPGGELFF
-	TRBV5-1	CASSLAGQSYEQYF
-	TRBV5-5	CASSLYGADGQYF
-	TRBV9	CASSKYSSPLHF
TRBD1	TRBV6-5	CASSYGEGAYNYGYTF
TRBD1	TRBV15	CATSREAGGTYEQYF
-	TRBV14	CASSLMERGLEKLFF
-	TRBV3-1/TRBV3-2	CASSQDPNTEAFF
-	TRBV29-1	CSVTLHESNQPQHF
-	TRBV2	CASSEGVRVYEQYF
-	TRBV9	CASSVGRDDYGYTF
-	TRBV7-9	CASSLGSSADTQYF
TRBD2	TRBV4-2	CASSQGQGGDTQYF